The 23 T cell receptor beta chains below come from one sample, sequenced in a study of blood T cells in healthy people across ages. A second PCR, run for roughly 7 to 12 cycles, used a sample-barcoded 5' primer plus a J-beta primer mix. TCRdb processed the 5' RACE reads anew with MiXCR; each CDR3 protein has one entry. The table includes hundreds of thousands of distinct CDR3 sequences, 45% to 70% detected once. What was sequenced was blood. The receptors originated from a man between 40 and 49 years old in good health.

The chain combines TRBV5-6 with TRBJ1-5; possibly TRBD1 for D (5 bases). Per germline, CDR1 SGHDT and CDR2 YYEEEE. The CDR3 consists of 16 residues. The V gene lost 1 base and the J gene lost 7 bases, with 18 bases spanning the gap. The CDR3 protein is CASSLNLGGLSQPQHF. The CDR3 DNA follows: TGTGCCAGCAGCTTGAATCTGGGGGGTTTAAGCCAGCCCCAGCATTTT.

A note on this clonotype: Sequence at one end of the junction differs from germline and may be a read error. The chain has TRBV27 and TRBJ2-6; TRBD1 might be the D (6 bases). Germline V gene lookup returns CDR1 MNHEY and CDR2 SMNVEV (reference sequence). CDR3 length: 17 amino acids. CDR3 region: CASSPTFRGPGANVPTF. DNA for the CDR3: TGTGCCAGCAGTCCCACCTTCAGGGGACCCGGGGCCAACGTCCCGACTTTC.

The chain carries TRBV30 and TRBJ2-3; D possibly corresponds to TRBD1 (5 bases). Germline V gives CDR1 GTSNPN, CDR2 SVGIG (reference sequence). The CDR3 runs to 15 residues. Trimming pared 0 bases from V and 4 bases from J, leaving 14 bases between. CDR3: CAWSVPAGLSDTQYF. In DNA form, the CDR3 reads TGTGCCTGGAGTGTACCCGCAGGGCTATCAGATACGCAGTATTTT.

The chain couples TRBV3-1 to TRBJ2-5; D may match TRBD1 or TRBD2 (5 bases each). The ends were cut back, 8 bases at V and 0 bases at J, with 7 bases in the middle. The CDR3 covers 12 residues. Germline values: CDR1 LGHDT, CDR2 YNNKEL (reference sequence). The CDR3, as DNA: TGTGCCAGCGGGGGAAACCAAGAGACCCAGTACTTC. Amino acid sequence: CASGGNQETQYF.

The chain joins TRBV6-1 to TRBJ2-4; perhaps TRBD1 as D (5 bases). Germline V gene lookup returns CDR1 MNHNS and CDR2 SASEGT. The CDR3 runs 13 residues. V was trimmed by 6 bases and J by 7 bases, leaving 13 bases between them. The CDR3, as DNA: TGTGCCAGCAGGGACATCAAGGGGAACATTCAGTACTTC. This translates into CASRDIKGNIQYF.

V usage is TRBV29-1 and J usage is TRBJ2-4; the match to TRBD1 covers 9 bases. With V trimmed by 2 bases and J by 6 bases, 2 bases remained unmatched. Germline-derived CDR1 and CDR2 are SQVTM and ANQGSEA. The CDR3 runs to 13 residues. The CDR3 loop is CSVERTGVNIQYF. For the CDR3, the DNA is TGCAGCGTTGAAAGGACAGGGGTAAACATTCAGTACTTC.

This clonotype showed up just a few times. This chain connects TRBV29-1 to TRBJ2-1; 9 nucleotides align to TRBD2. Germline CDR1 SQVTM, CDR2 ANQGSEA. After removal of 6 bases from V and 5 bases from J, the junction contained 5 bases not matched to a gene. The CDR3 is made up of 13 amino acids. This chain's CDR3 is CSVFSGGHNEQFF. CDR3 DNA: TGCAGCGTGTTTAGCGGGGGCCACAATGAGCAGTTCTTC.

The chain is built from TRBV9 and TRBJ2-1; 9 nucleotides line up with TRBD2. V was pared by 3 bases and J by 3 bases, with 4 bases of the junction left unmatched. The CDR3 totals 15 residues. Germline assignment: CDR1 SGDLS and CDR2 YYNGEE. The CDR3 loop reads CASSERLAVYNEQFF. The CDR3 coding sequence is TGTGCCAGCAGCGAGAGACTAGCGGTCTACAATGAGCAGTTCTTC.

This clonotype showed up just a few times. The V call is TRBV29-1, the J call TRBJ2-3; 8 bases agree with TRBD2. Germline V gene sequence: CDR1 SQVTM, CDR2 ANQGSEA. CDR3 length: 15 residues. V gave up 6 bases and J gave up 0 bases; unmatched junction bases: 8. CDR3: CSVSGGPYSTDTQYF. In DNA form, the CDR3 reads TGCAGCGTCTCGGGGGGGCCCTACAGCACAGATACGCAGTATTTT.

This clonotype was detected only a few times. The rearrangement uses TRBV5-1 and TRBJ2-7; D is ambiguous. The V and J ends lost 0 bases and 3 bases respectively, with 10 bases between them. Germline CDR1 is SGHRS and CDR2 is YFSETQ. The CDR3 is 14 residues long. CDR3 nucleotide sequence: TGCGCCAGCAGCTTGGGTCTAGACCTCTACGAGCAGTACTTC. This gives the protein CASSLGLDLYEQYF. Combining the CDR3 with reference TRBV5-1 and TRBJ2-7 gives the whole variable domain KAGVTQTPRYLIKTRGQQVTLSCSPISGHRSVSWYQQTPGQGLQFLFEYFSETQRNKGNFPGRFSGRQFSNSRSEMNVSTLELGDSALYLCASSLGLDLYEQYFGPGTRLTVT.

This clonotype was counted between two and nine times. One junction end disagrees with the germline gene, perhaps due to a read error. CDR3 coding DNA: TGCGCCAGCAGGCAAGACGTGGGACAGGCCTATGGCTACACCTTC. Residues: CASRQDVGQAYGYTF. J is TRBJ1-2 and V is TRBV4-3, with 8 nucleotides matching TRBD1. The germline gives CDR1 LGHNA, CDR2 YSLEER. The CDR3 has 15 amino acids.

This clonotype was picked up a small number of times. V and J are TRBV5-1 and TRBJ2-3; the D is unclear. This CDR3 has 12 amino acids. V was cut by 5 bases and J by 2 bases, with 6 bases left in between. CDR1 is SGHRS, CDR2 YFSETQ, per germline. CDR3 region: CASRRATDTQYF. The CDR3 DNA is TGCGCCAGCAGAAGGGCCACAGATACGCAGTATTTT.

The rearrangement joins TRBV20-1 to TRBJ2-4, with D possibly being TRBD2 (6 bases). With the DNA end fitting TRBJ2-7 better, the J assignment may be wrong. Germline V gene data show CDR1 as DFQATT and CDR2 as SNEGSKA (reference sequence). The CDR3 is 16 residues long. CDR3 DNA sequence: TGCAGTGCTAGACCCTGGGACTCTTTCCGGTCCTACGAGCAGTACTTC. Translating gives CSARPWDSFRSYEQYF.

This chain joins TRBV6-2 or TRBV6-3 and TRBJ2-7; 9 bases agree with TRBD1. V dropped 2 bases and J dropped 2; count of bases not matched to a gene: 4. CDR1 is MNHEY and CDR2 is SVGEGT in the germline V gene. This CDR3 contains 15 residues. The CDR3 loop is CASSYRTGDAYEQYF. The DNA of the CDR3 is TGTGCCAGCAGTTACCGGACAGGGGACGCCTACGAGCAGTACTTC.

A few counts support this clonotype. The V and J genes are TRBV12-3 or TRBV12-4 and TRBJ2-7; maybe TRBD1 (6 bases). V lost 5 bases, J lost 2 bases, and 10 bases lay in between. The CDR3 has 13 amino acids. As DNA, the CDR3 is TGTGCCAGCAGTCACGGACAGACCTACGAGCAGTACTTC. Translation: CASSHGQTYEQYF.

This chain uses TRBV4-2 with TRBJ2-1; D not resolved. Matching the DNA end better, TRBJ2-7 makes the J call doubtful. Germline V gene sequence: CDR1 LGHNA, CDR2 YNFKEQ. The CDR3 is made up of 16 amino acids. The CDR3 loop is CASSQEGSFSYNEQYF. The CDR3 region has the DNA TGTGCCAGCAGCCAAGAGGGCAGTTTCTCCTACAATGAGCAGTACTTC.

This sequence joins TRBV7-9 and TRBJ1-6, with 7 bases fitting TRBD1. The CDR3 consists of 16 residues. V shed 3 bases and J 8 bases; nucleotides not matched to a gene: 10. Germline-derived CDR1 and CDR2 are SEHNR and FQNEAQ (reference sequence). This CDR3 is CASSFPPGTEDSPLHF. The CDR3 nucleotides are TGTGCCAGCAGCTTCCCCCCCGGGACAGAGGATTCACCCCTCCACTTT.

J is TRBJ2-1 and V is TRBV25-1; D is ambiguous. CDR1 and CDR2 from the germline V gene are MGHDK and SYGVNS. V lost 1 base, J lost 0 bases, and 10 bases lay in between. The CDR3 length is 16 residues. CDR3 nucleotide sequence: TGTGCCAGCAGTGAATCTAAGGGTATCTCCTACAATGAGCAGTTCTTC. Encoded protein: CASSESKGISYNEQFF.

The V call is TRBV28, the J call TRBJ1-2, with 12 bases lining up with TRBD1. The CDR3 covers 16 residues. Germline V CDR1 and CDR2: MDHEN, SYDVKM. V gave up 3 bases and J gave up 2 bases; unmatched junction bases: 4. CDR3 region: CASSFSGTGGNYGYTF. The CDR3, as DNA: TGTGCCAGCAGTTTTTCCGGGACAGGGGGCAACTATGGCTACACCTTC.

The genes are TRBV7-9 and TRBJ2-7, with TRBD1 identical over 9 bases. In germline, CDR1 is SEHNR, CDR2 FQNEAQ (reference sequence). With V trimmed by 8 bases and J by 7 bases, 15 bases remained unmatched. The CDR3 sequence is 15 residues long. The CDR3 is CASQEPGQGNYEQYF. In DNA form, the CDR3 reads TGTGCCAGCCAAGAGCCGGGACAGGGTAACTATGAGCAGTACTTC.

This sequence joins TRBV24-1 and TRBJ2-1; 14 bases are a match to TRBD2. This CDR3 is 18 amino acids long. Germline CDR1 is KGHDR and CDR2 is SFDVKD. With V trimmed by 3 bases and J by 7 bases, 10 bases remained unmatched. The CDR3 is CATSDPGTSGSPLNEQFF. The CDR3 DNA is TGTGCCACCAGTGATCCCGGGACTAGCGGGAGCCCGTTGAATGAGCAGTTCTTC.

With respect to this clonotype: At one of its ends the junction is not consistent with the germline gene, which may arise from a read error. This rearrangement joins TRBV29-1 to TRBJ2-4; 9 bases line up with TRBD1. The CDR3 length is 14 residues. CDR1 is SQVTM and CDR2 is ANQGSEA in the germline V gene. The CDR3 sequence: CSVSAGTGKNTQYF. Here the CDR3 DNA reads TGCAGCGTTTCCGCCGGGACAGGGAAAAACACTCAGTACTTC.

As regards this clonotype: A read error may produce the germline difference seen at one junction end. J is TRBJ2-7 and V is TRBV14; D gene ambiguous. Per germline, CDR1 SGHDN and CDR2 FVKESK. CDR3 length: 13 residues. The DNA of the CDR3 is TGTGCCAGCAACCAACTGAATTTCTACGAGCAGTACTTC. This codes for CASNQLNFYEQYF. Full variable domain (outside the CDR3, taken from reference TRBV14 and TRBJ2-7): EAGVTQFPSHSVIEKGQTVTLRCDPISGHDNLYWYRRVMGKEIKFLLHFVKESKQDESGMPNNRFLAERTGGTYSTLKVQPAELEDSGVYFCASNQLNFYEQYFGPGTRLTVT.